The subject of this entry is one T cell receptor beta chain. Its antigen is currently unknown. Germline assignment: CDR1 MNHEY and CDR2 SMNVEV (reference sequence). Between the trimmed V and J ends, which lost 6 bases and 4 bases, there was a span of 12 bases. The length of the CDR3 is 13 residues. Cryopreserved PBMC numbered roughly 0.85-10 million per sample before DNA extraction. These data originate in a study of long-term antiretroviral therapy in people with HIV. The wider study: Collection dates of the earliest samples fall about a decade before the 2015 immediate-ART recommendation.

Survey-level immunoSEQ v3.0 assays were run. Assay used: immunoSEQ multiplex PCR; TCRdb lists only in-frame clones, some missing. Of under 25,000 clones detected, about 86% appear once; the ten largest clones hold less than 5%. Broader study findings: The repertoire was dominated at all time points by clones expanded before ART. Blood was collected between 2004 and 2017, possibly under older ART regimens.

The material was unsorted PBMCs, obtained 1.3 years after starting antiretroviral therapy. The TCR sequence derives from a man aged 55 to 70 with HIV. The genes are TRBV27 and TRBJ1-2; D uncertain. CDR3: CASRYTESYGYTF. The CDR3 DNA sequence: TGTGCCAGCAGATACACAGAGTCCTATGGCTACACCTTC.